The 8 T cell receptor beta chains below come from one sample, sequenced in a study of blood T cell repertoires in COVID-19. Repertoires were generated with immunoSEQ multiplex PCR, while TCRdb's copy carries only in-frame clones and drops some. The sample has 250,000 to 300,000 clones, 88% seen once. Sequenced input: PBMCs or T cells enriched from blood (not recorded which). The receptors were sampled from a woman younger than 45 who had recovered from COVID-19.

The chain recombines TRBV5-6 with TRBJ2-5; D possibly corresponds to TRBD2 (5 bases). The ends were cut back, 0 bases at V and 7 bases at J, with 10 bases in the middle. There are 13 residues in the CDR3. Germline V gene data show CDR1 as SGHDT and CDR2 as YYEEEE. Here the CDR3 DNA reads TGTGCCAGCAGCTTGGCCCCCGCGGGGACCCAGTACTTC. Translating it yields CASSLAPAGTQYF.

The V gene is TRBV5-4, the J gene TRBJ1-6; 8 bases line up with TRBD1. The ends lost 4 bases at V and 5 bases at J; junction bases unmatched: 8. Germline V gives CDR1 SGHNT, CDR2 YYREEE (reference sequence). The length of the CDR3 is 16 residues. CDR3 in DNA: TGTGCCAGCAGCCTGAGAGACAGGGGTAATAATTCACCCCTCCACTTT. This encodes CASSLRDRGNNSPLHF.

The V gene is TRBV12-3 or TRBV12-4, the J gene TRBJ1-5, with no clear D. The ends were cut back, 2 bases at V and 9 bases at J, with 8 bases in the middle. The CDR3 runs 12 residues. The chain's CDR3 is CASSLSLRPQHF. CDR3 in DNA: TGTGCCAGCAGTTTATCTCTAAGGCCCCAGCATTTT.

The CDR3 nucleotides are TGTGCCAGCAGCAAGGGGACTAGCGGGGGGGCTAATGAGCAGTTCTTC. Its protein is CASSKGTSGGANEQFF. The chain is built from TRBV7-2 and TRBJ2-1; TRBD2 aligns across 16 bases. V trimming: 5 bases; J trimming: 7 bases; junction bases outside the gene matches: 5. CDR3 length: 16 amino acids. Germline values: CDR1 SGHTA, CDR2 FQGNSA.

The rearrangement links TRBV18 to TRBJ1-6; 8 bases are a match to TRBD1. The CDR3 has 15 residues. CDR1 and CDR2 (germline): KGHSH, LQKENI. V shed 2 bases and J 8 bases; nucleotides not matched to a gene: 5. The CDR3 DNA reads TGTGCCAGCTCACCATTGGGGACAGGCGATTCACCCCTCCACTTT. It translates to CASSPLGTGDSPLHF. The full variable domain, rest sourced from reference TRBV18 and TRBJ1-6, is NAGVMQNPRHLVRRRGQEARLRCSPMKGHSHVYWYRQLPEEGLKFMVYLQKENIIDESGMPKERFSAEFPKEGPSILRIQQVVRGDSAAYFCASSPLGTGDSPLHFGNGTRLTVT.

This chain joins TRBV29-1 and TRBJ2-1; D might be TRBD2 (5 bases). The CDR3 runs to 13 residues. Germline V gene sequence: CDR1 SQVTM, CDR2 ANQGSEA. Deletions cut 6 bases from V and 5 bases from J, with 14 bases between. The CDR3 region is CSVAGLLHNEQFF. The CDR3 nucleotides are TGCAGCGTGGCCGGACTGTTACACAATGAGCAGTTCTTC.

The CDR3 region has the DNA TGTGCCAGCAGCTTGGGGGGGCTCACCGGGGAGCTGTTTTTT. Protein: CASSLGGLTGELFF. This sequence joins TRBV5-6 and TRBJ2-2; TRBD1 might be the D (6 bases). The V end lost 0 bases, the J end lost 4 bases, and 7 bases lay between the germline ends. Germline V gene lookup returns CDR1 SGHDT and CDR2 YYEEEE. The CDR3 spans 14 residues.

Only one count was recorded for this clone. The CDR3 reads CASSFRGYSGYTF. The CDR3 DNA reads TGTGCCAGCAGTTTTAGGGGGTACTCTGGCTACACCTTC. This chain joins TRBV28 and TRBJ1-2; D is possibly TRBD1 (6 bases). The CDR3 is made up of 13 amino acids. V lost 3 bases and J 7 bases, leaving 12 bases between the germline ends. Germline assignment: CDR1 MDHEN and CDR2 SYDVKM.